The next 20 T cell receptor beta chains were all read from a single sample in a study of blood T cell repertoires in COVID-19. Sequencing used immunoSEQ multiplex PCR; TCRdb keeps in-frame clones, though not all of them. This sample has more than 200,000 clones, with roughly 86% found just once. The sequencing input was peripheral blood. The receptors stem from a woman aged 55-70 years with COVID-19, enrolled during active disease.

The genes are TRBV5-6 and TRBJ1-4; no clear D. This CDR3 is 16 amino acids long. V was pared by 1 base and J by 0 bases, with 10 bases between. From germline, CDR1 is SGHDT and CDR2 YYEEEE. DNA of the CDR3: TGTGCCAGCAGCTTGTTTTTCCGTGCAACTAATGAAAAACTGTTTTTT. This translates into CASSLFFRATNEKLFF.

This clone was picked up one time. V gene TRBV19 combines with J gene TRBJ1-4; D might be TRBD1 (5 bases). Germline V gene data show CDR1 as LNHDA and CDR2 as SQIVND (reference sequence). Trimming took off 10 bases at V and 0 bases at J, with 12 bases between the two ends. The CDR3 extends over 14 amino acids. CDR3: CATAKGSTNEKLFF. CDR3 DNA sequence: TGTGCCACCGCAAAGGGGTCAACTAATGAAAAACTGTTTTTT.

This chain links TRBV7-9 with TRBJ2-1; 7 bases line up with TRBD1. Germline V gives CDR1 SEHNR, CDR2 FQNEAQ (reference sequence). V was clipped by 8 bases and J by 5 bases; unmatched bases: 9. CDR3 length: 14 residues. The DNA of the CDR3 is TGTGCCAGCCAATCTTCAGGGGGAAACAATGAGCAGTTCTTC. Its protein is CASQSSGGNNEQFF.

This clone was detected ten times or more. The chain links TRBV6-5 to TRBJ1-5; D is perhaps TRBD1 (5 bases). Trimming took off 6 bases at V and 4 bases at J, with 13 bases between the two ends. Germline CDR1 is MNHEY and CDR2 is SVGAGI. CDR3 size: 14 residues. The CDR3 is CASRKTGDNQPQHF. The CDR3 bases are TGTGCCAGCAGAAAAACAGGAGATAATCAGCCCCAGCATTTT.

The rearrangement links TRBV28 to TRBJ2-7, with D perhaps matching TRBD2 (5 bases). Between the trimmed V and J ends, which lost 5 bases and 3 bases, there was a span of 17 bases. This CDR3 contains 15 residues. CDR1 is MDHEN and CDR2 is SYDVKM in the germline V gene. DNA for the CDR3: TGTGCCAGCAGTCCCGGACCCCTTGGGAGCTACGAGCAGTACTTC. Protein product: CASSPGPLGSYEQYF. Based on the CDR3 plus reference TRBV28 and TRBJ2-7, the full variable domain is DVKVTQSSRYLVKRTGEKVFLECVQDMDHENMFWYRQDPGLGLRLIYFSYDVKMKEKGDIPEGYSVSREKKERFSLILESASTNQTSMYLCASSPGPLGSYEQYFGPGTRLTVT.

This chain uses TRBV20-1 with TRBJ2-1; 9 bases agree with TRBD2. The CDR3 loop spans 15 amino acids. The trim removed 3 bases at V and 5 bases at J, leaving 8 bases unmatched. The germline CDR1 and CDR2 sequences are DFQATT and SNEGSKA (reference sequence). CDR3 nucleotides: TGCAGTGCTAGTGAAGCGGCTAGCGGGAACAATGAGCAGTTCTTC. It codes for CSASEAASGNNEQFF.

The sample holds one count of this clone. The junction and the germline gene differ at one end; a read error may be behind it. V usage is TRBV7-2 and J usage is TRBJ2-6; 7 bases map to TRBD1. The CDR3 is 16 amino acids. The germline V gene has CDR1 SGHTA and CDR2 FQGNSA. Here the CDR3 reads CASSLGQYSGANALTF. CDR3 DNA: TGTGCCAGCAGCTTGGGACAGTACTCTGGGGCCAACGCCCTGACTTTC.

V and J are TRBV4-2 and TRBJ2-5, with 7 bases lining up with TRBD2. The V gene's germline CDR1 is LGHNA and CDR2 YNFKEQ. Germline trimming cut 0 bases from V and 3 bases from J; bases unmatched to any gene: 7. CDR3 length: 16 amino acids. The CDR3 reads CASSQDFGGGKETQYF. The CDR3 DNA follows: TGTGCCAGCAGCCAAGATTTCGGGGGAGGGAAAGAGACCCAGTACTTC.

The CDR3 DNA reads TGTGCCAGCTCACCACCGAGCGGGACACAGACCCAGTACTTC. It yields the protein CASSPPSGTQTQYF. The chain combines TRBV18 with TRBJ2-5; D is perhaps TRBD2 (7 bases). Germline lookup yields CDR1 KGHSH and CDR2 LQKENI. This CDR3 comprises 14 residues. V shed 0 bases and J shed 6 bases, with 11 bases lying between them.

The V call is TRBV18, the J call TRBJ1-2; D possibly corresponds to TRBD1 (5 bases). The CDR3 contains 13 residues. V was trimmed by 5 bases and J by 3 bases, leaving 10 bases between them. In germline, CDR1 is KGHSH, CDR2 LQKENI. The CDR3 coding sequence is TGTGCCAGCTCAGCCGGGACTGACTATGGCTACACCTTC. Its translation is CASSAGTDYGYTF.

This sequence joins TRBV19 and TRBJ1-1; 9 bases align to TRBD1. Germline CDR1 is LNHDA and CDR2 is SQIVND (reference sequence). V lost 4 bases, J lost 8 bases, and 5 bases stayed unmatched. The CDR3 has 13 residues. CDR3 sequence (DNA): TGTGCCAGTAGTACGGGGACAGGGTCGGAAGCTTTCTTT. Translating it yields CASSTGTGSEAFF.

The chain combines TRBV30 with TRBJ2-7, with 8 positions matching TRBD1. CDR1 is GTSNPN, CDR2 SVGIG, per germline (reference sequence). V was pared by 4 bases and J by 3 bases, with 11 bases of the junction left unmatched. The CDR3 extends over 15 amino acids. The CDR3 nucleotides read TGTGCCTGGATAGTCTCGGGACAGGACTACTACGAGCAGTACTTC. This codes for CAWIVSGQDYYEQYF.

The chain couples TRBV7-9 to TRBJ1-5, with D possibly matching TRBD1 (6 bases). The V and J ends lost 1 base and 6 bases respectively, with 19 bases between them. CDR3 length equals 17 residues. Germline CDR1 reads SEHNR; CDR2 reads FQNEAQ (reference sequence). The CDR3 here is CASSLGRRGAGAQPQHF. The CDR3 DNA reads as TGTGCCAGCAGCTTAGGAAGGCGGGGGGCGGGCGCTCAGCCCCAGCATTTT.

This clone has a single count. This chain connects TRBV7-3 to TRBJ2-5, with a tentative D call TRBD1 (6 bases). The CDR3 is 14 residues long. Trimming shortened V by 5 bases and J by 5 bases, and 15 bases separated the two germline ends. From germline, CDR1 is SGHTA and CDR2 FQGTGA. CDR3 protein: CASSPGARDETQYF. CDR3 coding DNA: TGTGCCAGCAGCCCAGGGGCCAGGGATGAGACCCAGTACTTC.

This sequence joins TRBV9 and TRBJ2-2, with TRBD2 identical over 8 bases. The CDR3 extends over 16 amino acids. Germline V lookup: CDR1 SGDLS, CDR2 YYNGEE. V dropped 0 bases and J dropped 5; count of bases not matched to a gene: 6. CDR3 in DNA: TGTGCCAGCAGCGTAGTGGCAGCGGGAGAAACCGGGGAGCTGTTTTTT. It is translated as CASSVVAAGETGELFF. Looking up the rest from reference TRBV9 and TRBJ2-2 gives the full variable domain: DSGVTQTPKHLITATGQRVTLRCSPRSGDLSVYWYQQSLDQGLQFLIQYYNGEERAKGNILERFSAQQFPDLHSELNLSSLELGDSALYFCASSVVAAGETGELFFGEGSRLTVL.

In its sample, this clone was seen once. The chain recombines TRBV5-1 with TRBJ1-1; D is possibly TRBD1 (5 bases). This CDR3 has 14 amino acids. CDR1 SGHRS and CDR2 YFSETQ come from the germline V gene. Trimming cost V 3 bases and J 8 bases, with 17 bases left between them. The CDR3, as DNA: TGCGCCAGCAGCTCTGGACAATCCCTTGGGGAAGCTTTCTTT. The encoded protein is CASSSGQSLGEAFF.

CDR3 sequence (DNA): TGTGCCAGCAGTATTAGCGGGAGCGGACTAAATGAGCAGTTCTTC. Residues: CASSISGSGLNEQFF. V and J are TRBV28 and TRBJ2-1; TRBD2 aligns across 9 bases. The CDR3 runs to 15 residues. CDR1 and CDR2 (germline): MDHEN, SYDVKM. V lost 5 bases and J lost 7; bases outside the gene matches: 9. Variable domain in full (rest from reference TRBV28 and TRBJ2-1): DVKVTQSSRYLVKRTGEKVFLECVQDMDHENMFWYRQDPGLGLRLIYFSYDVKMKEKGDIPEGYSVSREKKERFSLILESASTNQTSMYLCASSISGSGLNEQFFGPGTRLTVL.

V is TRBV3-1 (or the pseudogene TRBV3-2) and J is TRBJ1-3, with 7 bases identical to TRBD1. Germline V gene lookup returns CDR1 LGHDT and CDR2 YNNKEL (reference sequence). The length of the CDR3 is 14 residues. The J segment lost 1 base and the V segment lost 6 bases, leaving 3 bases of the junction unmatched. CDR3 loop: CASRQGRSGNTIYF. CDR3 DNA: TGTGCCAGCAGACAGGGGAGATCTGGAAACACCATATATTTT.

The genes are TRBV24-1 and TRBJ2-1; TRBD2 matches 9 bases. Trimming cost V 3 bases and J 6 bases; bases outside gene matches: 11. This CDR3 is 17 amino acids long. CDR1 is KGHDR and CDR2 is SFDVKD in the germline V gene. The CDR3 DNA reads as TGTGCCACCAGTGATGTAGTAGCGGGAGTAAGTTTCAATGAGCAGTTCTTC. This gives the protein CATSDVVAGVSFNEQFF.

V gene TRBV19 combines with J gene TRBJ1-2; TRBD1 is a possible D gene (5 bases). The germline gives CDR1 LNHDA, CDR2 SQIVND (reference sequence). There are 14 residues in the CDR3. Between the trimmed V and J ends, which lost 2 bases and 2 bases, there was a span of 9 bases. CDR3 DNA sequence: TGTGCCAGTAGTATAATCCAGGGAAACTATGGCTACACCTTC. It yields the protein CASSIIQGNYGYTF.